Sequencing of this T cell receptor (beta chain) was carried out in a study of blood T cell repertoires in COVID-19. At the level of the study: There were acute and convalescent COVID-19 samples, and they came from the United States, Italy and Spain. PBMCs, B-cell-depleted T cells, or T cells were the source of the cDNA or gDNA that made up the material.

Original processing methods: From reference gene primer amplification, estimates of nucleated cell counts were derived. The table came from immunoSEQ multiplex PCR; TCRdb's copy has only in-frame clones and leaves some out. V, J and clone size were drawn from that table, and D and trimming were deduced from the DNA. The sample includes tens of thousands of clones, about nine tenths of them seen just once. V was pared by 1 base and J by 1 base, with 9 bases between. The CDR3 sequence is 15 residues long. CDR1 and CDR2 from the germline V gene are SGHVS and FQNEAQ. This chain links TRBV7-8 with TRBJ2-3; D unclear. Sample: peripheral blood. The sequence derives from a man aged 18 to 30 with COVID-19, enrolled during active disease. CDR3 DNA: TGTGCCAGCAGCTTAGGAACAGTTCGCACAGATACGCAGTATTTT. It translates to CASSLGTVRTDTQYF. Supplemented by reference TRBV7-8 and TRBJ2-3, the full variable domain reads GAGVSQSPRYKVAKRGQDVALRCDPISGHVSLFWYQQALGQGPEFLTYFQNEAQLDKSGLPSDRFFAERPEGSVSTLKIQRTQQEDSAVYLCASSLGTVRTDTQYFGPGTRLTVL.